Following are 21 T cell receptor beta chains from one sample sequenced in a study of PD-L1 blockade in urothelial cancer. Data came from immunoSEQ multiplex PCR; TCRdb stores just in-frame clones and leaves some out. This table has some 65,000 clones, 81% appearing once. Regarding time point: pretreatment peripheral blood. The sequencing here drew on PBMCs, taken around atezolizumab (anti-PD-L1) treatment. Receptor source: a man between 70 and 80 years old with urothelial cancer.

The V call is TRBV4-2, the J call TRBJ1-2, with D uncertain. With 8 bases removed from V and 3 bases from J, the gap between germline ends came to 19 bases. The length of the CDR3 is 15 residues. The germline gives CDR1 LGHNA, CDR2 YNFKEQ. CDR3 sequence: CASAIGEREDYGYTF. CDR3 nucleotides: TGTGCCAGCGCAATTGGGGAAAGGGAGGACTATGGCTACACCTTC.

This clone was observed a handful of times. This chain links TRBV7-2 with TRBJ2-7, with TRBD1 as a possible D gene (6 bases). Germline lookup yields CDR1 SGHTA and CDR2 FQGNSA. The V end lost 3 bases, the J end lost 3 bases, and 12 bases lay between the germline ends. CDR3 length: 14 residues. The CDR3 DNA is TGTGCCAGCAGCTTTTCTGGACAGATCTACGAGCAGTACTTC. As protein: CASSFSGQIYEQYF.

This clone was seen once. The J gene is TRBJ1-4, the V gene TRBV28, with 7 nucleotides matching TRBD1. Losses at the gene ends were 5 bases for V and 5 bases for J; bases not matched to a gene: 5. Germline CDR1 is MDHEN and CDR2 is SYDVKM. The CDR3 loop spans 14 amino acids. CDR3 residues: CASSVTGDNEKLFF. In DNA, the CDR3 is TGTGCCAGCAGTGTAACAGGGGACAATGAAAAACTGTTTTTT.

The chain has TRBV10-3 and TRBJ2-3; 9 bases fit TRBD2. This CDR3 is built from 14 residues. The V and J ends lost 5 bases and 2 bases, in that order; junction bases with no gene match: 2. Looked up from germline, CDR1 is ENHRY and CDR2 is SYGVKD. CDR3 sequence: CAISLAGDTDTQYF. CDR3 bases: TGTGCCATCAGTTTAGCGGGAGACACAGATACGCAGTATTTT.

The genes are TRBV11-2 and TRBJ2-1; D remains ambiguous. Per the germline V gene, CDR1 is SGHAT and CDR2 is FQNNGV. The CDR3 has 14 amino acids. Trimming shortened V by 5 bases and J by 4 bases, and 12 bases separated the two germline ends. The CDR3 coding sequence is TGTGCCAGCAGCCCCGCAGGTATTTACAATGAGCAGTTCTTC. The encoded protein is CASSPAGIYNEQFF.

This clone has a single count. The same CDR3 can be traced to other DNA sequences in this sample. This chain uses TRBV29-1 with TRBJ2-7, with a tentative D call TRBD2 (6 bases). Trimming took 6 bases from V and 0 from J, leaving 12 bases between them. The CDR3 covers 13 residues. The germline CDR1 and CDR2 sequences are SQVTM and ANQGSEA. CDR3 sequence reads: CSVPGTSSYEQYF. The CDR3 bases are TGCAGCGTACCCGGGACTTCCTCCTACGAGCAGTACTTC.

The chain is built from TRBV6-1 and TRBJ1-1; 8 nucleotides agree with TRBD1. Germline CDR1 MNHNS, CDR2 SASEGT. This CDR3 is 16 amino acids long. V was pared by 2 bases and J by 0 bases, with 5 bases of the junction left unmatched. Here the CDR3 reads CASSEPGQGVNTEAFF. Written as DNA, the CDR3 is TGTGCCAGCAGTGAACCAGGACAGGGTGTGAACACTGAAGCTTTCTTT.

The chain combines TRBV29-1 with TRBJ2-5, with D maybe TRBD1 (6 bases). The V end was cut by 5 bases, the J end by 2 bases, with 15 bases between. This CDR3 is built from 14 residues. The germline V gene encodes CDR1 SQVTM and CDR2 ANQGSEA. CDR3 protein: CSVTLRDTQETQYF. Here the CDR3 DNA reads TGCAGCGTTACCCTTCGGGACACACAAGAGACCCAGTACTTC.

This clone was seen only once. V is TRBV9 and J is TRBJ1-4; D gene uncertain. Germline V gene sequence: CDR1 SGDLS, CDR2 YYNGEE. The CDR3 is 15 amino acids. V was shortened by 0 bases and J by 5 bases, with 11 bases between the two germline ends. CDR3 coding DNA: TGTGCCAGCAGCGTAGTGGGTGGACTCAATGAAAAACTGTTTTTT. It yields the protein CASSVVGGLNEKLFF.

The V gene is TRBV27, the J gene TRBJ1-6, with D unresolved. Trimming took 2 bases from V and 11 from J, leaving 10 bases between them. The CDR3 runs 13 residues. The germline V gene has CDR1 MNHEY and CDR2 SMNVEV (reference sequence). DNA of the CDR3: TGTGCCAGCAGTTTAGAGCCCGCTACACCCCTCCACTTT. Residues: CASSLEPATPLHF.

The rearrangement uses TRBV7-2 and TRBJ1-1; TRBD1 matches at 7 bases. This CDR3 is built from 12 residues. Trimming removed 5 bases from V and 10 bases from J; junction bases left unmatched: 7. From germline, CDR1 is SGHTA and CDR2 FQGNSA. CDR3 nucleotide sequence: TGTGCCAGCAGCCGCGACAGGGACAGAGCTTTCTTT. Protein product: CASSRDRDRAFF.

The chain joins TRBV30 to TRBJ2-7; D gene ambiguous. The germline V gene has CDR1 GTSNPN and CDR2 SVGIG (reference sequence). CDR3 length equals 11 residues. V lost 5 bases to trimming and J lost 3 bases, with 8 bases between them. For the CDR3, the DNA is TGTGCCTGGTCGGGTGGCTACGAGCAGTACTTC. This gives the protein CAWSGGYEQYF.

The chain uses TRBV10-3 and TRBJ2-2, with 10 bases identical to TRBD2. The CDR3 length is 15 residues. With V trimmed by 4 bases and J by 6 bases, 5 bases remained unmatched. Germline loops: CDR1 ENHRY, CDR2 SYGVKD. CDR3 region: CAISGLAGVAGELFF. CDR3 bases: TGTGCCATCAGTGGGCTAGCGGGAGTTGCCGGGGAGCTGTTTTTT.

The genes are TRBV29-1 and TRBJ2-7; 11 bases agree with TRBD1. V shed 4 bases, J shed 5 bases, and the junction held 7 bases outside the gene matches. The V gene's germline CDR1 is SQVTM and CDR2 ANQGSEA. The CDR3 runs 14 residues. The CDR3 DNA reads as TGCAGCGTTGTCGGACAGGGGGCGTCCGACGAGCAGTACTTC. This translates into CSVVGQGASDEQYF.

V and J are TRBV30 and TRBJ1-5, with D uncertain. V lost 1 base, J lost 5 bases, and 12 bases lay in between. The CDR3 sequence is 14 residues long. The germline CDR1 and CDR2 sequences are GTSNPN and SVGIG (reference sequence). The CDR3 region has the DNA TGTGCCTGGAGTGGCGGTCTAGCGGATCAGCCCCAGCATTTT. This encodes CAWSGGLADQPQHF.

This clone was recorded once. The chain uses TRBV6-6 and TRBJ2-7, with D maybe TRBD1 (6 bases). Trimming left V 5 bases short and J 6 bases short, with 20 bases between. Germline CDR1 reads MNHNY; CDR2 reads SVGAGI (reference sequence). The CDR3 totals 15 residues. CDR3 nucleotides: TGTGCCAGCAGTCCAAACAGGGACCCCCGTACCGAGCAGTACTTC. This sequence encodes CASSPNRDPRTEQYF.

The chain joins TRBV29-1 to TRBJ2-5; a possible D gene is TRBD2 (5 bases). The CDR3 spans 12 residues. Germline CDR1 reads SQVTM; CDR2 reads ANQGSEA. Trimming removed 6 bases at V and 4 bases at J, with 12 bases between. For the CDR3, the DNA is TGCAGCGTCCGGACTCCGGGAGAGACCCAGTACTTC. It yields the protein CSVRTPGETQYF.

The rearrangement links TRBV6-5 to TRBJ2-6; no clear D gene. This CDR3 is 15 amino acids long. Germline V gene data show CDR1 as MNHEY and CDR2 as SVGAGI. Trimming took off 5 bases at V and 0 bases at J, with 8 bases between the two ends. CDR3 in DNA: TGTGCCAGCAGTCGAGCCTTCTCTGGGGCCAACGTCCTGACTTTC. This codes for CASSRAFSGANVLTF.

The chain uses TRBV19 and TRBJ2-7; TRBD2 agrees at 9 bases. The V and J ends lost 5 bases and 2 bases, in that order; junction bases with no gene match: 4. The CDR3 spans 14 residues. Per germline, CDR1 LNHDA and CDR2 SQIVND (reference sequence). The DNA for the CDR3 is TGTGCCAGTAGTCTATTAGCGGGGGCCTACGAGCAGTACTTC. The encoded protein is CASSLLAGAYEQYF.

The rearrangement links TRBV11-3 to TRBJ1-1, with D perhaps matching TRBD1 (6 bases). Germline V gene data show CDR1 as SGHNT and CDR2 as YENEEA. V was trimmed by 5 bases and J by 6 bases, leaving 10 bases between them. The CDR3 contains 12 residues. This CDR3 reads CASSPRGAEAFF. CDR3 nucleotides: TGTGCCAGCAGCCCCAGGGGCGCTGAAGCTTTCTTT.

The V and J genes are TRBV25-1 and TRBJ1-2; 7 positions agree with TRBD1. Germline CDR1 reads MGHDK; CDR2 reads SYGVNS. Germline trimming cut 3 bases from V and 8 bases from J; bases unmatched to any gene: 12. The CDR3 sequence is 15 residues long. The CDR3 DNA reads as TGTGCCAGCAGTGACGCCGGACAGGCCGTTAGGGGCTACACCTTC. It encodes CASSDAGQAVRGYTF.